The clone carrying this T cell receptor beta chain was counted once. The data were taken from a study of cytomegalovirus exposure and HLA in healthy donors. The PCR contained 60 Vbeta and 13 Jbeta primers. Data came from immunoSEQ multiplex PCR; TCRdb stores just in-frame clones and leaves some out. The sample contains 140,000 or so clones, around 80% of which appear only once. The source material was PBMCs. This receptor was taken from a boy younger than 10 in good health and CMV-seronegative.

DNA of the CDR3: TGCAGCGTTGACCGAGTCCCGGACACCCGTGAAGCTTTCTTT. As protein: CSVDRVPDTREAFF. J is TRBJ1-1 and V is TRBV29-1; perhaps TRBD1 as D (5 bases). V was trimmed by 3 bases and J by 7 bases, leaving 18 bases between them. The CDR3 loop spans 14 amino acids. In germline, CDR1 is SQVTM, CDR2 ANQGSEA.